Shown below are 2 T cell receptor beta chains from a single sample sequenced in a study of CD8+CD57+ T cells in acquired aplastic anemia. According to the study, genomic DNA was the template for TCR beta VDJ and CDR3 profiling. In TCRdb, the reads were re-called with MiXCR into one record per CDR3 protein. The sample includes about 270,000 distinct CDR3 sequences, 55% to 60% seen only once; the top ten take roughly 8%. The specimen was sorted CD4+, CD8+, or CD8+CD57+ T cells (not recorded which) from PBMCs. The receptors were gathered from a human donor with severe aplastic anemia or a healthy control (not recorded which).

In DNA, the CDR3 is TGTGCCAGCAGCGCCTATCCGGGACTAGCGGCAGATACGCAGTATTTT. It is translated as CASSAYPGLAADTQYF. V is TRBV7-8 and J is TRBJ2-3, with 11 bases aligning to TRBD2. Germline assignment: CDR1 SGHVS and CDR2 FQNEAQ. The CDR3 loop spans 16 amino acids. V dropped 5 bases and J dropped 4; count of bases not matched to a gene: 8.

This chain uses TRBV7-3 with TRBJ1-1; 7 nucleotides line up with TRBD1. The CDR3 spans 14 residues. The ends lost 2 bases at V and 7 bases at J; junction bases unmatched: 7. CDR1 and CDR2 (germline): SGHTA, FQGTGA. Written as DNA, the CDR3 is TGTGCCAGCAGCTTAGAAAGGGGGCTGAGTGAAGCTTTCTTT. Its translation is CASSLERGLSEAFF.